This TCR beta chain was captured in a study of early stage breast cancer tumors. Across the study: Samples were sequenced at 7.5 to 10-fold average coverage. Whole-study findings and limits: Comparing each tissue with blood distinguished tumor from normal in 14 of 16 patients. Tumors had approximately 2.5-fold higher T cell density and higher clonality than adjacent normal breast tissue.

Germline CDR1 and CDR2: SNHLY and FYNNEI. V shed 5 bases and J shed 2 bases, with 13 bases lying between them. This CDR3 comprises 15 residues. Measured with immunoSEQ multiplex PCR; TCRdb has only the in-frame clones, and not every one. Counted here are tens of thousands of clones, 72% occurring once; the ten biggest clones make up around 35%. In the case of this clone: Its antigen is unidentified.

This chain links TRBV2 with TRBJ1-3; tentatively, D is TRBD1 (5 bases). The sample consisted of blood. The sequence was obtained from a person between 50 and 60 years old with breast cancer. The CDR3 DNA sequence: TGTGCCAGCAGTCCCACCCCAGGGACTGGAAACACCATATATTTT. Translation: CASSPTPGTGNTIYF.